This is a list of T cell receptor beta chains from one sample in a study of shared clonotypes between healthy human individuals. Profiling relied on immunoSEQ multiplex PCR, and the TCRdb table lists in-frame clones only, not all of them. The sample lists around 2.3 million clones, approximately 96% occurring once. What was sequenced was naive CD4+ T cells sorted from blood. Receptors were obtained from a man in his late teens or twenties in good health. CDR3s include the opening cysteine and the closing phenylalanine or tryptophan. The D gene is left open where the match is weak. Clone size is given for some rows only: seen once, a few or many times, or a class if the clone is expanded.

. TRBD1 TRBJ1-6 TRBV6-5 TGTGCCAGCAGTAGAGGGACAGGGGACGATACACCCCTCCACTTT CASSRGTGDDTPLHF
. TRBD1 TRBJ2-7 TRBV2 TGTGCCAGCCTTGACAGGGTTACCTACGAGCAGTACTTC CASLDRVTYEQYF
. . TRBJ2-7 TRBV19 TGTGCCAGTAGTCCGGACGACAGGCTCTACGAGCAGTACTTC CASSPDDRLYEQYF
. TRBD1 TRBJ2-5 TRBV10-3 TGTGCCACACAGGGGGCTGGGGAGACCCAGTACTTC CATQGAGETQYF
once . TRBJ1-2 TRBV30 TGTGCCTGGAGAAGAGCGACTTCTGGCTACACCTTC CAWRRATSGYTF
. . TRBJ1-1 TRBV11-2 TGTGCCAGCAGCTTAGGTATGAACACTGAAGCTTTCTTT CASSLGMNTEAFF
. . TRBJ1-5 TRBV6-5 TGTGCCAGCAGTTTGACAGGATTCGGCAATCAGCCCCAGCATTTT CASSLTGFGNQPQHF
. . TRBJ1-3 TRBV6-1 TGTGCCAGCAGTGGACCTCAGGTCTCTGGAAACACCATATATTTT CASSGPQVSGNTIYF
. . TRBJ2-5 TRBV29-1 TGCAGCGTTGAGAAGGGTCTGGGGGAGACCCAGTACTTC CSVEKGLGETQYF
. . TRBJ1-2 TRBV29-1 TGCAGCGTTCCCCCGACGGGGGTCGGGTACTATGGCTACACCTTC CSVPPTGVGYYGYTF
. . TRBJ2-1 TRBV7-9 TGTGCCAGCAGCACACGGGGACTCGGCGGCTACAATGAGCAGTTCTTC CASSTRGLGGYNEQFF
. TRBD2 TRBJ2-2 TRBV25-1 TGTGCCAGCAGTTCCCTAGCGGGGCGTCCGAACACCGGGGAGCTGTTTTTT CASSSLAGRPNTGELFF
. . TRBJ2-3 TRBV4-3 TGCGCCAGCAGCAGGGAGATCACAGATACGCAGTATTTT CASSREITDTQYF
. . TRBJ2-5 TRBV9 TGTGCCAGCAGCTTAAACGGGGTCCAAGAGACCCAGTACTTC CASSLNGVQETQYF
. TRBD1 TRBJ2-3 TRBV11-2 TGTGCCAGCAGCCCTCGGGGACAGGATATAGATACGCAGTATTTT CASSPRGQDIDTQYF
. TRBD1 TRBJ2-5 TRBV5-1 TGCGCCAGCAGCTTCGGACAGGGTGGGGAGACCCAGTACTTC CASSFGQGGETQYF
. . TRBJ1-5 TRBV28 TGTGCCAGCAGTTTAACAGGGTCTTTACTCAATCAGCCCCAGCATTTT CASSLTGSLLNQPQHF
once . TRBJ2-1 TRBV6-1 TGTGCCAGCAGTGAAGGGGGCAGGGGAACCTACAATGAGCAGTTCTTC CASSEGGRGTYNEQFF
. . TRBJ1-1 TRBV6-6 TGTGCCAGCAGTTACTCGATAACTCTAGTGAACACTGAAGCTTTCTTT CASSYSITLVNTEAFF
. . TRBJ2-2 TRBV19 TGTGCCAGTAGTAAGACTGCGAACACCGGGGAGCTGTTTTTT CASSKTANTGELFF
. TRBD1 TRBJ2-7 TRBV6-5 TGTGCCAGCAGGATGGGACAGGCCTACGAGCAGTACTTC CASRMGQAYEQYF
. TRBD1 TRBJ1-2 TRBV7-9 TGTGCCAGCAGCGAGGACAGGGTGACTGGCTACACCTTC CASSEDRVTGYTF
. . TRBJ2-7 TRBV10-3 TGTGCCATCAGTGATTTGCAGTCCTCCTACGAGCAGTACTTC CAISDLQSSYEQYF
once TRBD1 TRBJ2-1 TRBV5-1 TGCGCCAGCAGCCGGACAGGACTCTACAATGAGCAGTTCTTC CASSRTGLYNEQFF
. . TRBJ1-1 TRBV20-1 TGCAGTGCTAGCTGGGGGAAAATTGCTTTCTTT CSASWGKIAFF
. . TRBJ2-2 TRBV7-2 TGTGCCAGCAGATGGGACTCCTTGGGGACCGGGGAGCTGTTTTTT CASRWDSLGTGELFF